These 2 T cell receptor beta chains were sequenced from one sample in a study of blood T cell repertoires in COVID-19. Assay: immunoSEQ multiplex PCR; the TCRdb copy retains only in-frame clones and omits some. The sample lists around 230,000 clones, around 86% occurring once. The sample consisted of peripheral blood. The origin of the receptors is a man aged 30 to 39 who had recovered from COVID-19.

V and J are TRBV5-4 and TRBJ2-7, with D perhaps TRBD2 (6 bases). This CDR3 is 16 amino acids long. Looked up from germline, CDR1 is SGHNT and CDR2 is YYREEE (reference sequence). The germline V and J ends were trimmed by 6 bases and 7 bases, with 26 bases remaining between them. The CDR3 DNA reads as TGTGCCAGCACCCCCGGGGGACGGGGCACCTCGGGGGAGCAGTACTTC. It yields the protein CASTPGGRGTSGEQYF.

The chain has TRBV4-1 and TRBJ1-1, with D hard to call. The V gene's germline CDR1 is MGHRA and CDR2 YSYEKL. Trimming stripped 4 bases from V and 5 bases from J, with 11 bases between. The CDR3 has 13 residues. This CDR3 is CASSPREETEAFF. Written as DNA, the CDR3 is TGCGCCAGCAGCCCCCGGGAAGAGACTGAAGCTTTCTTT.